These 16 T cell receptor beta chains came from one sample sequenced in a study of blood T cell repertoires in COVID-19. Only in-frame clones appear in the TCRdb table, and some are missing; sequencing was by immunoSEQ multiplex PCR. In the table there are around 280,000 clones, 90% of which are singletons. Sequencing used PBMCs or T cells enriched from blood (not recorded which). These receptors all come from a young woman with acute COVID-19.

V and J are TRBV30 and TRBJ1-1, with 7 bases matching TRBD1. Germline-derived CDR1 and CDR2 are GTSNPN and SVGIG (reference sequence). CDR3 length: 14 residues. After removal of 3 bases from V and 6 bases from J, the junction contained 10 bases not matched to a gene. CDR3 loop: CAWRDRQGSAEAFF. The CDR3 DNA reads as TGTGCCTGGAGGGATCGACAGGGATCAGCTGAAGCTTTCTTT.

Here the CDR3 reads CASSIGGLASEQFF. The CDR3 DNA sequence: TGTGCCAGTAGTATCGGCGGACTCGCCTCTGAGCAGTTCTTC. The chain recombines TRBV19 with TRBJ2-1; TRBD2 is a possible D gene (5 bases). Germline V gene lookup returns CDR1 LNHDA and CDR2 SQIVND (reference sequence). The CDR3 spans 14 residues. Trimming cost V 3 bases and J 9 bases, with 15 bases left between them.

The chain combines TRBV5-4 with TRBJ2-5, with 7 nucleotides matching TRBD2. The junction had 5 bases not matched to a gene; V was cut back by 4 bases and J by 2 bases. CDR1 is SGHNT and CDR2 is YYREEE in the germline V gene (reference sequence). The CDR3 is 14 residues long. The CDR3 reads CASSPGLKQETQYF. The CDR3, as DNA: TGTGCCAGCAGCCCGGGACTAAAACAAGAGACCCAGTACTTC.

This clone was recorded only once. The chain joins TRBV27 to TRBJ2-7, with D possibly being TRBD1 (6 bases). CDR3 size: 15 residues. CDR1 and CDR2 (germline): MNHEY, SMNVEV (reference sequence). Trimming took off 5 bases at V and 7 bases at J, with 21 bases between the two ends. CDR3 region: CASSLLVGGRGEQYF. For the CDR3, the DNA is TGTGCCAGCAGTCTCCTTGTAGGGGGAAGGGGTGAGCAGTACTTC.

The CDR3 spells CASSSPGLQNTGELFF. CDR3 DNA sequence: TGTGCCAGCAGTTCACCGGGACTACAAAACACCGGGGAGCTGTTTTTT. This rearrangement joins TRBV28 to TRBJ2-2, with TRBD2 identical over 7 bases. CDR1 and CDR2 (germline): MDHEN, SYDVKM. V gave up 4 bases and J gave up 2 bases; unmatched junction bases: 7. CDR3 length equals 16 residues.

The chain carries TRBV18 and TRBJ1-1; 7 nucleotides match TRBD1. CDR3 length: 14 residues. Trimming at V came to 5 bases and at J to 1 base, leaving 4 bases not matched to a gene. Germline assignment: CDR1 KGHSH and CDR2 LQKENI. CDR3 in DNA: TGTGCCAGCTCAACCGGGACAGCGAACACTGAAGCTTTCTTT. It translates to CASSTGTANTEAFF.

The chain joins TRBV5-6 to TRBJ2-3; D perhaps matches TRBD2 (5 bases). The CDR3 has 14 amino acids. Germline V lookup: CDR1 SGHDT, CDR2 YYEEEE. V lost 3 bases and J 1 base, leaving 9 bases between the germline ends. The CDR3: CASSSVRGTDTQYF. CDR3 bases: TGTGCCAGCAGCTCAGTGCGGGGCACAGATACGCAGTATTTT.

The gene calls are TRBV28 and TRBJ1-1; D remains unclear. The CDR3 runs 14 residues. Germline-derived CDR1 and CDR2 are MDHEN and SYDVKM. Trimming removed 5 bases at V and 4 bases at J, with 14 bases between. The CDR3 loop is CASSPTTVSTEAFF. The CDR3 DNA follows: TGTGCCAGCAGTCCTACCACAGTTAGCACTGAAGCTTTCTTT.

The CDR3 spells CSVRDSGGNYEQYF. CDR3 nucleotides: TGCAGCGTCAGAGATAGCGGGGGTAACTACGAGCAGTACTTC. V usage is TRBV29-1 and J usage is TRBJ2-7, with 9 bases that match TRBD2. This CDR3 is built from 14 residues. Unmatched junction bases numbered 9, after V lost 6 bases and J lost 3 bases. CDR1 is SQVTM and CDR2 is ANQGSEA in the germline V gene.

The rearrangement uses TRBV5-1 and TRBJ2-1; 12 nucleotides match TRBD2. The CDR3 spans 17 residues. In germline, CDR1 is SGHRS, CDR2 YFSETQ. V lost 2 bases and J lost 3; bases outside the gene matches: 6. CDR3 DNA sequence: TGCGCCAGCAGCTTACCGACTAGCGGGAGAGTCTACAATGAGCAGTTCTTC. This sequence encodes CASSLPTSGRVYNEQFF. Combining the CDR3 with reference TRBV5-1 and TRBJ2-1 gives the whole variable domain KAGVTQTPRYLIKTRGQQVTLSCSPISGHRSVSWYQQTPGQGLQFLFEYFSETQRNKGNFPGRFSGRQFSNSRSEMNVSTLELGDSALYLCASSLPTSGRVYNEQFFGPGTRLTVL.

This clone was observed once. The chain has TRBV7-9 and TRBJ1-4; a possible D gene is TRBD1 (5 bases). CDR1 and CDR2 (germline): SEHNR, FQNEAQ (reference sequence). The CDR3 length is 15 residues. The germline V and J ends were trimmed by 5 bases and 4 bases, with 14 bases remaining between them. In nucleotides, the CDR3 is TGTGCCAGCAGCGGGCCCTTGGGGGGTAATGAAAAACTGTTTTTT. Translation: CASSGPLGGNEKLFF.

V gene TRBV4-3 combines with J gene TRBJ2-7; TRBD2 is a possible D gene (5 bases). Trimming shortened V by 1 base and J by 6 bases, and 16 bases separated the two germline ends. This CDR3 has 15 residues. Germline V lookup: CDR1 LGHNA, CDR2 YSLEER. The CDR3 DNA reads TGCGCCAGCAGCCAAGCGGCGGGTAGCTTGTTCGAGCAGTACTTC. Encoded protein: CASSQAAGSLFEQYF.

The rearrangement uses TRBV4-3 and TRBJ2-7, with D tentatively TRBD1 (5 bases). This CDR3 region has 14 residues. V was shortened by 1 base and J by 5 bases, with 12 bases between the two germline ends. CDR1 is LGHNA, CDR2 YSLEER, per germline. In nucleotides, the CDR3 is TGCGCCAGCAGCCAAGTTCAGGGTTTCAACGAGCAGTACTTC. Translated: CASSQVQGFNEQYF.

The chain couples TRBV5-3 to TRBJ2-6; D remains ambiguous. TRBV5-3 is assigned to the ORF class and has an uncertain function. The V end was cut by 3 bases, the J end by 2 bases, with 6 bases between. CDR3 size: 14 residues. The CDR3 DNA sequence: TGTGCCAGAAGCTCTTTCCCTGGGGCCAACGTCCTGACTTTC. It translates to CARSSFPGANVLTF.

DNA for the CDR3: TGTGCCAGCAGCCGGACTAGCGGGAAATCCTACAATGAGCAGTTCTTC. Residues: CASSRTSGKSYNEQFF. The chain recombines TRBV3-1 (or the pseudogene TRBV3-2) with TRBJ2-1, with 12 bases aligning to TRBD2. The V segment lost 4 bases and the J segment 1 base; nucleotides outside the gene matches: 2. The V gene's germline CDR1 is LGHDT and CDR2 YNNKEL (reference sequence). The CDR3 has 16 residues.

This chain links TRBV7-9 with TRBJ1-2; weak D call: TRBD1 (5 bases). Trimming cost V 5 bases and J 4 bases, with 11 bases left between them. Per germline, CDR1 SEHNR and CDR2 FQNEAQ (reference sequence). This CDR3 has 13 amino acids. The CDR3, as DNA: TGTGCCAGCAGCCCCCAAGGGGCCTATGGCTACACCTTC. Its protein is CASSPQGAYGYTF.